Described below is a single T cell receptor beta chain sequence and its context. Germline CDR1 reads LNHDA; CDR2 reads SQIVND (reference sequence). This CDR3 is 15 amino acids long. V shed 8 bases, J shed 6 bases, and the junction held 10 bases outside the gene matches. About 0.5 to 1 ug RNA was reverse transcribed with random hexamers. Amplification of TCR beta CDR3 by immunoSEQ multiplex PCR spanned 54 Vbeta and 13 Jbeta. MiXCR, applied by TCRdb to the immunoSEQ multiplex PCR reads, yields one record per CDR3 protein. The data contain around 280,000 distinct CDR3 sequences, roughly nine tenths of them singletons. Sequencing targeted TCR beta in blood CD8+ and CD4+ T cells. Included as multiple sclerosis controls were treatment-naive patients who had stable or active relapsing-remitting disease. FACS was used to enrich TEMRA cells, whereas the CD8+ and CD4+ T cells were obtained by negative isolation.

The data originate from a study of CD8 T cells in Susac syndrome. The sequence was collected from a human donor with multiple sclerosis. This rearrangement joins TRBV19 to TRBJ1-6, with 7 bases fitting TRBD1. Specimen: CD4+ T cells from PBMCs. CDR3 DNA: TGTGCCAGTCGCGCGGGACAGCAGAGTAATTCACCCCTCCACTTT. Translation: CASRAGQQSNSPLHF.